This T cell receptor beta chain was identified during a study of CD8 T cells in ankylosing spondylitis. Study-level points and caveats: Matched ankylosing spondylitis synovial fluid reportedly showed significant enrichment of disease-linked clones. Disease-associated clones were CD8+ and fairly uncommon in peripheral blood. Made up of about eight highly homologous variants, a TCR beta motif appeared characteristic of ankylosing spondylitis blood. Several of the motif variants were reported before in synovial fluid and blood from reactive arthritis.

The V end lost 6 bases, the J end lost 1 base, and 9 bases lay between the germline ends. This CDR3 contains 13 residues. Germline-derived CDR1 and CDR2 are MNHEY and SMNVEV (reference sequence). To note about this clonotype: Antigen: not known.

Scientists made TCR beta libraries using quantitative 5'-RACE with molecular barcodes. A single record per CDR3 protein comes from TCRdb applying MiXCR to the 5' RACE reads. The sample contains around 130,000 distinct CDR3 sequences, 17% of which appear only once. The sample was blood, either unsorted or a sorted T cell fraction (not recorded which). This clonotype was obtained from a male donor with ankylosing spondylitis. The V call is TRBV27, the J call TRBJ1-2, with a tentative D call TRBD1 (5 bases). CDR3 amino acids: CASRGQGNYGYTF. CDR3 coding DNA: TGTGCCAGCAGGGGCCAGGGTAACTATGGCTACACCTTC.